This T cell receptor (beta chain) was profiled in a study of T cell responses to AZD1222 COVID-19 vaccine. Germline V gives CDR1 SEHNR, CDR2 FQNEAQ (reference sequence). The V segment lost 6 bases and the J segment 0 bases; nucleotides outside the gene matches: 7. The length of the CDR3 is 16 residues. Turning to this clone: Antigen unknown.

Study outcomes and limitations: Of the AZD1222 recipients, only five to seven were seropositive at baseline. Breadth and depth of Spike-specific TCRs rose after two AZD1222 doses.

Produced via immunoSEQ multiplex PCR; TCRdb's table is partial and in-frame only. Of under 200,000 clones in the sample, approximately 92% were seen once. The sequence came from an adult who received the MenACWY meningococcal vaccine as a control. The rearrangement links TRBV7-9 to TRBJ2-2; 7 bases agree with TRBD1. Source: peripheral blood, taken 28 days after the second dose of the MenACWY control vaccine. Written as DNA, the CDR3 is TGTGCCAGCAGACCAACAGGGGCTCCGAACACCGGGGAGCTGTTTTTT. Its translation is CASRPTGAPNTGELFF.